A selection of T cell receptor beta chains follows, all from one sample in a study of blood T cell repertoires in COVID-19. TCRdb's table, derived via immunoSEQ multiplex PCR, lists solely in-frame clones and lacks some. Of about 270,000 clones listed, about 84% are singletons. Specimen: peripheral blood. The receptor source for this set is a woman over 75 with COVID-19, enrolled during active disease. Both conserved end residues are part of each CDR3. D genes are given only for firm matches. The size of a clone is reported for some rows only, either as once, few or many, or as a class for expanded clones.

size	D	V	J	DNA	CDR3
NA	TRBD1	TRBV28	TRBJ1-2	TGTGCCACTACAGGGGGATGGGATGGCTACACCTTC	CATTGGWDGYTF
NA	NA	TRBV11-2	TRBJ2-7	TGTGCCAGCAGCGATGCCCGGGACGAGCAGTACTTC	CASSDARDEQYF
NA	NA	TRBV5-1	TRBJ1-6	TGCGCCAGCAGCTTGAGGGGGAAGGATTCACCCCTCCACTTT	CASSLRGKDSPLHF
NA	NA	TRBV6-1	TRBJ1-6	TGTGCCAGCAGTGAAGGATTGATTACTCGTTCACCCCTCCACTTT	CASSEGLITRSPLHF
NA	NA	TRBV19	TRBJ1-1	TGTGCCAGTAGGATTGCGACAGGCCTGAACACTGAAGCTTTCTTT	CASRIATGLNTEAFF
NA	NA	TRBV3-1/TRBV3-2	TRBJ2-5	TGTGCCAGCAGCCAAGATACCGTCTCGGGGACCCAGTACTTC	CASSQDTVSGTQYF
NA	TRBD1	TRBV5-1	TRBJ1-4	TGCGCCAGCAGCTTAGGGGGCGGTAATGAAAAACTGTTTTTT	CASSLGGGNEKLFF
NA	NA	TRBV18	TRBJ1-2	TGTGCCAGCTCACCACCTGGCACAAACTATGGCTACACCTTC	CASSPPGTNYGYTF
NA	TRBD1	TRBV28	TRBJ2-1	TGTGCCATCCGATCCGGGACAGGGAGGTACAATGAGCAGTTCTTC	CAIRSGTGRYNEQFF
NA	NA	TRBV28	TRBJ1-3	TGTGCCAGCAGGCCCACAAGCTCTGGAAACACCATATATTTT	CASRPTSSGNTIYF
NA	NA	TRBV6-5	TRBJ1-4	TGTGCCAGCAGTTTATCCGGGACACCAACTAATGAAAAACTGTTTTTT	CASSLSGTPTNEKLFF
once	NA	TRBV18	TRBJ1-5	TGTGCCAGCTCACGGGCGGCCAGGGGAGAGCCCCAGCATTTT	CASSRAARGEPQHF
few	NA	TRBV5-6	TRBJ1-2	TGTGCCAGCACCACAGGGAAAGGGGTATTGGGCTATGGCTACACCTTC	CASTTGKGVLGYGYTF
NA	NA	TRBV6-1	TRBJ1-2	TGTGCCAGCAGTGAAGCTCGAGCAGGGTCTGCACGCTACACCTTC	CASSEARAGSARYTF
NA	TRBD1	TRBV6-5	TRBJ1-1	TGTGCCAGCAGGGGACAGAAAAACACTGAAGCTTTCTTT	CASRGQKNTEAFF
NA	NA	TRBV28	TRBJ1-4	TGTGCCAGCAGCAACGCGGGGGGCTCACCTAATGAAAAACTGTTTTTT	CASSNAGGSPNEKLFF
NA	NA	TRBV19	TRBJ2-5	TGTGCCAGTAGTACGACTACCTGGGAGACCCAGTACTTC	CASSTTTWETQYF
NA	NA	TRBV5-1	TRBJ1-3	TGCGCCAGCAGCTCGACGGGACTAACGGGAAACACCATATATTTT	CASSSTGLTGNTIYF
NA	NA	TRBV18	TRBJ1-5	TGTGCCAGCTCAACGAACCCGGGGGTCAATCAGCCCCAGCATTTT	CASSTNPGVNQPQHF
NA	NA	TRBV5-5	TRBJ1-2	TGTGCCAGCAGCTTGAGGGGCGGCTATAACTATGGCTACACCTTC	CASSLRGGYNYGYTF
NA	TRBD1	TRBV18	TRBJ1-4	TGTGCCAGCTCACCGATAACAGGGGTAAATGAAAAACTGTTTTTT	CASSPITGVNEKLFF
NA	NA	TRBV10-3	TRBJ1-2	TGTGCCATCAGTGAGGCAGGGATGGGTGGCTACACCTTC	CAISEAGMGGYTF
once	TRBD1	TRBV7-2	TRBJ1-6	TGTGCCAGCAGCATGGACAGGGGGGGACTTTCACCCCTCCACTTT	CASSMDRGGLSPLHF
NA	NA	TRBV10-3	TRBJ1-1	TGTGCCATCAGTACCTCGGGGGTGAACACTGAAGCTTTCTTT	CAISTSGVNTEAFF
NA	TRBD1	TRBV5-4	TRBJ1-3	TGTGCCAGCAGCTTGGGGGGACAGCCGGGCGGAAACACCATATATTTT	CASSLGGQPGGNTIYF
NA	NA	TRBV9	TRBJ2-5	TGTGCCAGCAGCGCAACTAGTCTCCGAGAGACCCAGTACTTC	CASSATSLRETQYF
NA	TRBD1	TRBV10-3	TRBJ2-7	TGTGCCACCATGGGACAGGAGGACGAGCAGTACTTC	CATMGQEDEQYF
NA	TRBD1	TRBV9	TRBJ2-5	TGTGCCAGCAGCCCCCATGCAGACCCCGGGACAGGGGAAGAGACCCAGTACTTC	CASSPHADPGTGEETQYF
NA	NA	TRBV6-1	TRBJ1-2	TGTGCCAGCAGTGAAGGAGGGCCTAGTAACTATGGCTACACCTTC	CASSEGGPSNYGYTF
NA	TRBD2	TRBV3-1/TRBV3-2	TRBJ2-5	TGTGCCAGCAGCCATTCCTGGACTAGCGGGGGCCAGGAGACCCAGTACTTC	CASSHSWTSGGQETQYF
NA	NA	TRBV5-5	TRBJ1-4	TGTGCCAGCAGCTTGATAACAGGTGGTGGTGAAAAACTGTTTTTT	CASSLITGGGEKLFF
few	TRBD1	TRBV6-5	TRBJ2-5	TGTGCCAGCACCACAGGGGTACAAGAGACCCAGTACTTC	CASTTGVQETQYF
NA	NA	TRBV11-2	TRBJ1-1	TGTGCCAGCAGCTACAGGACCTGGAACACTGAAGCTTTCTTT	CASSYRTWNTEAFF
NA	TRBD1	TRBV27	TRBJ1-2	TGTGCCAGCAAAGGTGGGACAGGTTTATCTTCTAACTATGGCTACACCTTC	CASKGGTGLSSNYGYTF
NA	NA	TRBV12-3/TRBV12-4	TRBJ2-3	TGTGCCAGCAGTTTAGACCCCCCGAGCACGCAGTATTTT	CASSLDPPSTQYF
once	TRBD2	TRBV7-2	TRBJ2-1	TGTGCCAGCAGCCTCGGGGGGGCGATCTACAATGAGCAGTTCTTC	CASSLGGAIYNEQFF
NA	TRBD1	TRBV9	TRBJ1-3	TGTGCCAGCAGCGCCGGGACAGTCTCTGGAAACACCATATATTTT	CASSAGTVSGNTIYF
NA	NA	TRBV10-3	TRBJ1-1	TGTGCCATCAGTGAGTCCGCAGGGGCCTACACTGAAGCTTTCTTT	CAISESAGAYTEAFF
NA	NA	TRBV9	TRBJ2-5	TGTGCCAGCAGCGCACCACTCCCCAGCGGCCAAGAGACCCAGTACTTC	CASSAPLPSGQETQYF
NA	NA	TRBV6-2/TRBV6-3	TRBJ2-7	TGTGCCAGCAGTTTGGGACAAGGCTCCTACGAGCAGTACTTC	CASSLGQGSYEQYF
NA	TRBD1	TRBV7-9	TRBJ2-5	TGTGCCAGCAGCTTAGGCGACAGGGCGATGGAGACCCAGTACTTC	CASSLGDRAMETQYF
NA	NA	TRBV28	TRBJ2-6	TGTGCCAGCAGGGGGGCCAAGGGGGCCAACGTCCTGACTTTC	CASRGAKGANVLTF
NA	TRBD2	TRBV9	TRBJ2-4	TGTGCCAGCAGCGAGTCTGTGGGGACTAGCGCTATGGGGGGCAAAAACATTCAGTACTTC	CASSESVGTSAMGGKNIQYF
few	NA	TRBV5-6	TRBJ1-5	TGTGCCAGCAGCGAGGGACTGCTTAGCAATCAGCCCCAGCATTTT	CASSEGLLSNQPQHF
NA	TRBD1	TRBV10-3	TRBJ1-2	TGTGCCATCAGTTCGGACAGGAACTATGGCTACACCTTC	CAISSDRNYGYTF
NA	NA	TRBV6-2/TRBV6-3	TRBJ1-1	TGTGCCAGCAGTCTATTGGTGAACACTGAAGCTTTCTTT	CASSLLVNTEAFF